This is a list of T cell receptor beta chains from one sample in a study of OX40 agonist ivuxolimab in advanced cancers. Profiled with immunoSEQ multiplex PCR; TCRdb holds only in-frame clones, not every one. There are almost 65,000 clones in the sample; around 83% occur only once, and 0.7% lies in the top ten. Specimen: CD4+ or CD8+ T cells sorted from blood, collected in a trial of the OX40 agonist ivuxolimab. These receptors were collected from an adult with an advanced solid tumor such as melanoma, head and neck, liver or kidney cancer. The CDR3 runs from the conserved cysteine through the conserved F or W. A D gene is named only where the DNA matches it firmly. Only some rows state a clone size, as once, few, many or a class for expanded clones.

V gene	J gene	clone size	D gene	CDR3 DNA	CDR3 protein
TRBV9	TRBJ2-2	-	-	TGTGCCAGCAGCGTAGAAGGGAGGAACACCGGGGAGCTGTTTTTT	CASSVEGRNTGELFF
TRBV29-1	TRBJ1-1	-	TRBD1	TGCAGCGCCCCAGGACAGGGAGTAACTGAAGCTTTCTTT	CSAPGQGVTEAFF
TRBV10-3	TRBJ2-1	once	-	TGTGCCATCAGTGGGTTCCAGGGTTCGTCCTACAATGAGCAGTTCTTC	CAISGFQGSSYNEQFF
TRBV5-1	TRBJ2-7	-	-	TGCGCCAGCAGCCCGAAAGGAAGTACCTCCTACGAGCAGTACTTC	CASSPKGSTSYEQYF
TRBV6-1	TRBJ2-1	-	-	TGTGCCAGCAGTTTGGACTCCAATGAGCAGTTCTTC	CASSLDSNEQFF
TRBV7-9	TRBJ2-5	-	-	TGTGCCAGCAGCTTAATGGGGGACCGACAAGAGACCCAGTACTTC	CASSLMGDRQETQYF
TRBV6-6	TRBJ1-2	-	-	TGTGCCGCAGCGAGGAGGGGTGCTAACTATGGCTACACCTTC	CAAARRGANYGYTF
TRBV7-2	TRBJ2-7	-	TRBD1	TGTGCCAGCAGCTTAGTCAGGGGGCAAGGCTACGAGCAGTACTTC	CASSLVRGQGYEQYF
TRBV28	TRBJ2-2	-	TRBD2	TGTGCCAGCAGCCACCTAGCGGGAGTCGCCGGGGAGCTGTTTTTT	CASSHLAGVAGELFF
TRBV10-3	TRBJ1-1	-	-	TGTGCCGCTTCACCGGGTGCCAAGAACACTGAAGCTTTCTTT	CAASPGAKNTEAFF
TRBV30	TRBJ2-5	-	-	TGTGCCTGGAGTGTCGGTACCGTACGGGCCCAGTACTTC	CAWSVGTVRAQYF